The T cell receptor (beta chain) under discussion was sequenced for a study of CD8 T cells in ankylosing spondylitis. J gave up 3 bases and V 3 bases, and 6 bases lay outside the gene matches. Germline V gene lookup returns CDR1 DFQATT and CDR2 SNEGSKA (reference sequence). The CDR3 totals 15 residues. Making the TCR beta libraries involved quantitative 5'-RACE with molecular barcodes. TCRdb re-called the 5' RACE reads with MiXCR, one entry per CDR3 protein. The table has 150,000 to 200,000 distinct CDR3 sequences, about 32% seen once. This clonotype came up many times. This TCR was recovered from a male donor with ankylosing spondylitis. Source material: synovial fluid, either unsorted or a sorted T cell fraction (not recorded which). The chain carries TRBV20-1 and TRBJ2-1; 9 positions match TRBD2. The DNA for the CDR3 is TGCAGTGCTAGGGTTAGCGGGAGCATCTACAATGAGCAGTTCTTC. Translating it yields CSARVSGSIYNEQFF.